These T cell receptor beta chains were read from a single sample in a study of T cells in AML relapse after transplant. Via MiXCR, TCRdb re-called the PCR reads, giving one row per CDR3 protein. The table has about 3,500 distinct CDR3 sequences, 9.5% to 12% seen once. This specimen consisted of bone marrow, either the whole sample or a sorted T cell fraction (not recorded which), obtained in complete remission. The source of these receptors is a human donor who had a stem cell transplant for acute myeloid leukemia. A share of the T cells may be of graft donor origin. Both conserved end residues are part of each CDR3. D genes are given only for firm matches. Not every row has a clone size; where given, it reads once, few, many or a size class.

v_call	d_call	clone_size	j_call	cdr3_aa	cdr3_nt
TRBV7-3	TRBD2	few	TRBJ2-2	CASSLIAGVRGELFF	TGTGCCAGCAGCTTGATAGCGGGGGTTCGAGGGGAGCTGTTTTTT
TRBV5-1	TRBD1	many	TRBJ1-1	CASSGGQGNVGTEAFF	TGCGCCAGCAGCGGGGGACAGGGGAATGTGGGGACTGAAGCTTTCTTT
TRBV12-3/TRBV12-4	-	many	TRBJ2-3	CASSPGQFVSTDTQYF	TGTGCCAGCAGCCCAGGACAGTTTGTTAGCACAGATACGCAGTATTTT
TRBV5-1	TRBD1	many	TRBJ2-2	CASSRRQGVAGELFF	TGCGCCAGCAGCCGCCGCCAGGGGGTGGCCGGGGAGCTGTTTTTT
TRBV7-9	TRBD1	medium-sized	TRBJ2-7	CASSLPPGQGDEQYF	TGTGCCAGCAGCTTACCACCGGGACAGGGGGATGAGCAGTACTTC
TRBV5-1	-	medium-sized	TRBJ1-1	CASSGGTGTRNTEAFF	TGCGCCAGCAGCGGAGGAACAGGGACGCGGAACACTGAAGCTTTCTTT
TRBV4-1	-	many	TRBJ2-1	CASSQDYLNEQFF	TGCGCCAGCAGCCAAGATTATCTCAATGAGCAGTTCTTC
TRBV29-1	TRBD1	medium-sized	TRBJ1-1	CSHRTGTGGREAFF	TGCAGCCACCGGACCGGGACAGGGGGCCGTGAAGCTTTCTTT
TRBV12-3/TRBV12-4	TRBD1	medium-sized	TRBJ2-1	CASSLGQGNGEQFF	TGTGCCAGCAGCCTGGGACAGGGAAACGGTGAGCAGTTCTTC
TRBV12-3/TRBV12-4	TRBD2	medium-sized	TRBJ2-3	CASRELAGGLDTQYF	TGTGCCAGCAGGGAACTAGCGGGGGGGTTAGATACGCAGTATTTT
TRBV18	-	many	TRBJ1-1	CASSPTGTEAFF	TGTGCCAGCTCACCGACGGGCACTGAAGCTTTCTTT
TRBV13	-	medium-sized	TRBJ1-1	CASSRGKGWTEAFF	TGTGCCAGCAGTCGTGGCAAGGGATGGACTGAAGCTTTCTTT
TRBV11-1	TRBD2	-	TRBJ2-1	CASSLALITSGGWDEQFF	TGTGCCAGCAGCTTAGCGCTTATTACTAGCGGGGGATGGGATGAGCAGTTCTTC
TRBV12-5	-	-	TRBJ1-6	CASGLISGTFSPLHF	TGTGCTAGTGGTTTGATATCCGGGACATTCTCACCCCTCCACTTT
TRBV18	-	medium-sized	TRBJ2-2	CASSPPARDDTGELFF	TGTGCCAGCTCACCCCCCGCCAGGGACGACACCGGGGAGCTGTTTTTT
TRBV5-6	-	medium-sized	TRBJ2-1	CASSRGWGDEQFF	TGTGCCAGCAGCCGGGGATGGGGCGATGAGCAGTTCTTC
TRBV15	-	hyperexpanded	TRBJ1-5	CATSRDRVEPQHF	TGTGCCACCAGCAGAGACAGAGTGGAGCCCCAGCATTTT
TRBV7-2	-	medium-sized	TRBJ1-6	CASSLDFLPLHF	TGTGCCAGCAGCTTAGACTTCCTACCCCTCCACTTT
TRBV4-3	-	medium-sized	TRBJ2-7	CASSHAISAGYEQYF	TGCGCCAGCAGCCATGCGATCAGCGCCGGTTACGAGCAGTACTTC
TRBV7-2	-	medium-sized	TRBJ2-7	CASSPDRRSYEQYF	TGTGCCAGCAGCCCCGACAGGCGCTCCTACGAGCAGTACTTC
TRBV29-1	-	medium-sized	TRBJ1-3	CSVYNGNTIYF	TGCAGCGTATATAACGGAAACACCATATATTTT
TRBV11-2	-	many	TRBJ2-1	CASSGGAGVNNEQFF	TGTGCCAGCAGCGGGGGGGCAGGGGTCAACAATGAGCAGTTCTTC
TRBV27	-	medium-sized	TRBJ2-3	CASSGGGGGNRTDTQYF	TGTGCCAGCAGTGGCGGGGGTGGGGGCAATAGGACAGATACGCAGTATTTT
TRBV2	TRBD2	-	TRBJ2-2	CARGPSGFANTGELFF	TGTGCCAGAGGTCCTAGCGGGTTCGCGAACACCGGGGAGCTGTTTTTT
TRBV7-9	-	-	TRBJ2-7	CASSDPLYEQYF	TGTGCCAGCAGCGATCCTCTCTACGAGCAGTACTTC
TRBV12-3/TRBV12-4	-	medium-sized	TRBJ2-5	CASGRGWGDQETQYF	TGTGCCAGCGGGCGAGGATGGGGTGACCAAGAGACCCAGTACTTC
TRBV7-2	TRBD1	few	TRBJ2-7	CASSSPDRRTYEQYF	TGTGCCAGCAGCTCCCCGGACAGGAGGACCTACGAGCAGTACTTC
TRBV4-3	TRBD1	medium-sized	TRBJ2-7	CASSQGTGTYEQYF	TGCGCCAGCAGCCAAGGGACAGGGACCTACGAGCAGTACTTC
TRBV20-1	-	many	TRBJ1-5	CSARSSGVNSNQPQHF	TGCAGTGCTAGATCATCCGGGGTAAATAGCAATCAGCCCCAGCATTTT
TRBV27	TRBD1	medium-sized	TRBJ1-2	CASRPGTGGANGYTF	TGTGCCAGCCGTCCCGGGACAGGGGGCGCGAATGGCTACACCTTC
TRBV5-1	-	medium-sized	TRBJ2-3	CASQAAGAPVDTQYF	TGCGCCAGTCAAGCGGCGGGGGCGCCGGTTGATACGCAGTATTTT
TRBV29-1	TRBD2	medium-sized	TRBJ2-1	CSVGLAGGDNEQFF	TGCAGCGTTGGGCTAGCGGGGGGAGACAATGAGCAGTTCTTC
TRBV5-4	TRBD2	medium-sized	TRBJ2-2	CASSSSTSGGATGELFF	TGTGCCAGCAGCTCCTCAACTAGCGGGGGGGCCACCGGGGAGCTGTTTTTT
TRBV6-2/TRBV6-3	TRBD1	medium-sized	TRBJ2-4	CASSGTGQNIQYF	TGTGCCAGCAGCGGGACAGGCCAAAACATTCAGTACTTC
TRBV7-2	-	-	TRBJ2-1	CASSLGAYNEQFF	TGTGCCAGCAGCTTAGGTGCCTACAATGAGCAGTTCTTC
TRBV4-1	-	medium-sized	TRBJ2-3	CASSLIGGPDTQYF	TGCGCCAGCAGCCTAATCGGCGGGCCAGATACGCAGTATTTT
TRBV20-1	-	medium-sized	TRBJ1-1	CSARVGGDIMNTEAFF	TGCAGTGCTAGAGTGGGGGGGGATATTATGAACACTGAAGCTTTCTTT
TRBV4-3	TRBD1	-	TRBJ1-2	CASSTYRGPHTGLLYGYTF	TGCGCCAGCAGCACGTACAGGGGCCCCCACACAGGGCTCCTATATGGCTACACCTTC
TRBV5-5	TRBD2	medium-sized	TRBJ2-7	CASSLDLAGSYEQYF	TGTGCCAGCAGCTTGGACCTAGCGGGGTCCTACGAGCAGTACTTC
TRBV10-3	-	-	TRBJ2-6	CAISERADSSGANVLTF	TGTGCCATCAGTGAAAGGGCTGATAGCTCTGGGGCCAACGTCCTGACTTTC
TRBV5-1	TRBD1	medium-sized	TRBJ1-3	CASRLDRGAGNTIYF	TGCGCCAGCAGACTCGACAGGGGTGCTGGAAACACCATATATTTT
TRBV7-9	TRBD1	medium-sized	TRBJ1-2	CASSSYRDRADGYTF	TGTGCCAGCAGCTCTTACCGGGACAGGGCGGATGGCTACACCTTC
TRBV20-1	TRBD1	medium-sized	TRBJ1-1	CSATAGTGNTEAFF	TGCAGTGCAACCGCCGGGACAGGAAACACTGAAGCTTTCTTT
TRBV4-2	TRBD2	medium-sized	TRBJ2-7	CASSQDLGLAGGYEQYF	TGTGCCAGCAGCCAAGATCTTGGATTAGCGGGGGGTTACGAGCAGTACTTC
TRBV5-1	-	medium-sized	TRBJ2-2	CASSYGQPGELFF	TGCGCCAGCAGCTACGGCCAACCCGGGGAGCTGTTTTTT
TRBV27	-	medium-sized	TRBJ2-3	CASSLSKGGLGTDTQYF	TGTGCCAGCAGTTTATCTAAAGGGGGGCTTGGCACAGATACGCAGTATTTT
TRBV4-3	-	many	TRBJ2-2	CASSQGGLANTGELFF	TGCGCCAGCAGCCAAGGGGGTCTCGCGAACACCGGGGAGCTGTTTTTT